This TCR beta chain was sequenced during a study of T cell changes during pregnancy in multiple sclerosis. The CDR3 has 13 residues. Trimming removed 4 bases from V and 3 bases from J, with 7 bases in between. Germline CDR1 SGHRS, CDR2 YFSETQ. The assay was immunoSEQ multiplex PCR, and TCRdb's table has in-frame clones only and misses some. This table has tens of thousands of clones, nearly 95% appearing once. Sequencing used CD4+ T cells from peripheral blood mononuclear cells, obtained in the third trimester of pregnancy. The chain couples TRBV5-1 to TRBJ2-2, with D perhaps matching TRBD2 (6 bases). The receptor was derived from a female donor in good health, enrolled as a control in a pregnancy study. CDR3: CASSRDYTGELFF. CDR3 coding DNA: TGCGCCAGCAGCCGGGACTACACCGGGGAGCTGTTTTTT.